The 15 T cell receptor beta chains reported below all come from one sample, sequenced in a study of CD8+ T cells in alopecia areata. Extracted RNA was reverse transcribed, and the resulting cDNA served as sequencing template. Produced via immunoSEQ multiplex PCR; TCRdb's table is partial and in-frame only. The sample shows about 190,000 clones, about three fifths of them seen only once. Described treatment: oral pan-JAK inhibitor, 5-10 mg twice daily. The sample in question was CD4+ T cells sorted from blood, obtained at week 24, from a patient treated with tofacitinib. Receptors originate from a human donor with alopecia areata.

The chain joins TRBV19 to TRBJ1-2; TRBD1 agrees at 7 bases. The CDR3 has 15 residues. J lost 1 base, V lost 6 bases, and 8 bases had no gene match. The V gene's germline CDR1 is LNHDA and CDR2 SQIVND (reference sequence). The CDR3 sequence: CASRRPGQSNYGYTF. The CDR3 DNA follows: TGTGCCAGTAGGAGACCGGGACAGAGTAACTATGGCTACACCTTC.

This clone was observed a few times. The rearrangement joins TRBV29-1 to TRBJ2-6; TRBD1 agrees at 11 bases. This CDR3 is 19 amino acids long. Trimming removed 6 bases from V and 2 bases from J; junction bases left unmatched: 15. Germline values: CDR1 SQVTM, CDR2 ANQGSEA. This chain's CDR3 is CSVAIRDRGSPPGANVLTF. DNA for the CDR3: TGCAGCGTGGCGATCCGGGACAGGGGGTCTCCCCCTGGGGCCAACGTCCTGACTTTC.

The table lists this clone with a count of one. The chain employs TRBV30 and TRBJ2-1, with D possibly TRBD2 on 6 matching bases. Trimming removed 1 base from V and 0 bases from J, with 10 bases in between. The germline CDR1 and CDR2 sequences are GTSNPN and SVGIG (reference sequence). There are 15 residues in the CDR3. The CDR3 sequence is CAWSGGGSSYNEQFF. CDR3 in DNA: TGTGCCTGGAGTGGTGGGGGGAGCTCCTACAATGAGCAGTTCTTC.

This chain connects TRBV6-5 to TRBJ1-5; TRBD1 matches at 7 bases. The CDR3 is 15 amino acids. V lost 0 bases to trimming and J lost 5 bases; unmatched junction nucleotides: 4. Germline CDR1 reads MNHEY; CDR2 reads SVGAGI. CDR3 coding DNA: TGTGCCAGCAGTTACTCGGGACAGCGGGATCAGCCCCAGCATTTT. This sequence encodes CASSYSGQRDQPQHF.

The chain is built from TRBV2 and TRBJ1-5; weak D call: TRBD1 (6 bases). There are 14 residues in the CDR3. Trimming shortened V by 7 bases and J by 7 bases, and 17 bases separated the two germline ends. Germline V CDR1 and CDR2: SNHLY, FYNNEI. This chain's CDR3 is CASTLEGGRQPQHF. CDR3 sequence (DNA): TGTGCCAGCACACTTGAAGGGGGTAGGCAGCCCCAGCATTTT.

V and J are TRBV20-1 and TRBJ1-1; a weak D match, TRBD1 (5 bases). The length of the CDR3 is 11 residues. Trimming took off 6 bases at V and 10 bases at J, with 15 bases between the two ends. Germline-derived CDR1 and CDR2 are DFQATT and SNEGSKA (reference sequence). In DNA, the CDR3 is TGCAGTGCCCCCTGGGGGAGCGGAGCTTTCTTT. As protein: CSAPWGSGAFF.

V usage is TRBV29-1 and J usage is TRBJ2-3, with 7 bases lining up with TRBD1. This CDR3 spans 12 amino acids. Germline assignment: CDR1 SQVTM and CDR2 ANQGSEA. J gave up 14 bases and V 2 bases, and 10 bases lay outside the gene matches. CDR3: CSVELNKQGRYF. The CDR3 DNA reads TGCAGCGTTGAACTCAATAAACAGGGGCGGTATTTT.

The chain carries TRBV7-3 and TRBJ2-6; possibly TRBD2 for D (6 bases). V was trimmed by 5 bases and J by 4 bases, leaving 12 bases between them. The CDR3 is 15 residues long. Germline CDR1 SGHTA, CDR2 FQGTGA. CDR3 protein: CASSPLAGGANVLTF. The CDR3 DNA reads as TGTGCCAGCAGCCCTCTTGCGGGAGGGGCCAACGTCCTGACTTTC.

The genes are TRBV4-3 and TRBJ2-1, with D possibly matching TRBD1 (6 bases). V dropped 0 bases and J dropped 10 bases, with 16 bases sitting between them. Germline V gene lookup returns CDR1 LGHNA and CDR2 YSLEER. The CDR3 is 15 residues long. CDR3 in amino acids: CASSQDTPGHDEQFF. Here the CDR3 DNA reads TGCGCCAGCAGCCAAGATACGCCGGGACACGACGAGCAGTTCTTC.

The chain joins TRBV5-1 to TRBJ2-1; the D gene could be TRBD1 or TRBD2 (5 bases each). Per the germline V gene, CDR1 is SGHRS and CDR2 is YFSETQ. The V gene lost 0 bases and the J gene lost 9 bases, with 13 bases spanning the gap. CDR3 length: 14 residues. The CDR3, as DNA: TGCGCCAGCAGCTTGGCCGCCTTTGGGGGTGAGCAGTTCTTC. Translated: CASSLAAFGGEQFF.

The table lists this clone with a count of one. This chain joins TRBV6-5 and TRBJ2-5, with TRBD2 matching 9 bases. J was trimmed by 3 bases and V by 8 bases; bases with no gene match: 7. This CDR3 contains 14 residues. Germline V gene data show CDR1 as MNHEY and CDR2 as SVGAGI. CDR3 in amino acids: CASHGLASEETQYF. The CDR3 DNA follows: TGTGCCAGCCACGGACTAGCGTCTGAAGAGACCCAGTACTTC.

This clone was seen a few times. This chain links TRBV30 with TRBJ1-2, with D uncertain. Germline lookup yields CDR1 GTSNPN and CDR2 SVGIG (reference sequence). This CDR3 is built from 12 residues. V was cut by 1 base and J by 13 bases, with 16 bases left in between. CDR3 sequence reads: CAWSEPPNLITF. The CDR3 DNA reads TGTGCCTGGAGTGAACCGCCGAATTTAATCACCTTC. The complete variable domain, with remaining parts taken from reference TRBV30 and TRBJ1-2, reads SQTIHQWPATLVQPVGSPLSLECTVEGTSNPNLYWYRQAAGRGLQLLFYSVGIGQISSEVPQNLSASRPQDRQFILSSKKLLLSDSGFYLCAWSEPPNLITFGSGTRLTVV.

The chain joins TRBV30 to TRBJ2-6, with a tentative D call TRBD2 (5 bases). The germline V gene has CDR1 GTSNPN and CDR2 SVGIG (reference sequence). Trimming left V 1 base short and J 0 bases short, with 10 bases between. The CDR3 covers 16 residues. For the CDR3, the DNA is TGTGCCTGGAGTGCCACCCGGGACTCTGGGGCCAACGTCCTGACTTTC. Residues: CAWSATRDSGANVLTF. Filled out from reference TRBV30 and TRBJ2-6, the complete variable domain reads SQTIHQWPATLVQPVGSPLSLECTVEGTSNPNLYWYRQAAGRGLQLLFYSVGIGQISSEVPQNLSASRPQDRQFILSSKKLLLSDSGFYLCAWSATRDSGANVLTFGAGSRLTVL.

V is TRBV29-1 and J is TRBJ2-1, with 8 bases lining up with TRBD1. The CDR3 contains 14 residues. Germline V gives CDR1 SQVTM, CDR2 ANQGSEA. V dropped 4 bases and J dropped 4; count of bases not matched to a gene: 6. CDR3 protein: CSVGTGRLYNEQFF. Written as DNA, the CDR3 is TGCAGCGTTGGGACAGGGAGACTTTACAATGAGCAGTTCTTC.

This clone was detected only a few times. The J gene is TRBJ1-5, the V gene TRBV30; D ambiguous. The ends were cut back, 2 bases at V and 1 base at J, with 9 bases in the middle. The CDR3 is 14 amino acids. Germline CDR1 and CDR2: GTSNPN and SVGIG (reference sequence). CDR3 in amino acids: CAWSKMSSNQPQHF. CDR3 coding DNA: TGTGCCTGGAGTAAAATGAGCAGCAATCAGCCCCAGCATTTT.